The sequence of this TCR beta chain was determined in a study of blood T cells in healthy people across ages (dated by TCRdb to the mid-2010s). Notes on the research overall: Template switching captured roughly one uniquely barcoded TCR beta cDNA molecule per two T cells in model experiments. Donors were grouped into four age groups: young (average approximately 15 years), middle-aged (roughly 40), aged (around 60) and long-lived (about 89). The study analyzed two additional independent replicas of 1 million unique cDNA reads from the same blood draw for two donors, one aged 18 to 29 and one aged 80 or older. Age-related changes in TCR beta repertoire diversity were measured in the study by deep sequencing normalized with unique cDNA molecular identifiers. The study at large found these results: Because the CMV infection status of the donors was unknown, age-related changes in expanded clonotypes may potentially have been confounded. The percentage of naive T cells measured by flow cytometry correlated strongly with observed TCR beta diversity. Compared with the aged group, more naive CD4+ T cells, fewer expanded clones and increased TCR diversity were shown by the long-lived group, suggesting age selection. Observed TCR beta diversity per million T cells fell roughly linearly with age, and a significant reduction was already apparent by age roughly 40. Since profiling was done on bulk unsorted PBMCs, naive and antigen-experienced compartments could not be conclusively compared. Estimates of total diversity based on one million sequenced T cells were considered lower bounds and underestimates.

Donors were roughly 40 systemically healthy Caucasian individuals from Russia aged roughly 6 to 100 years. Approximately 10 milliliters of peripheral blood were collected from each donor into EDTA-treated Vacutainer tubes. PBMCs were isolated by Ficoll-Paque density-gradient centrifugation, with at least 6 million obtained per sample. Total RNA was extracted from PBMCs with Trizol reagent, with at least 5.5 micrograms obtained per sample. Naive CD45RAhigh/CD27high T cell percentages were measured by flow cytometry on a PBMC aliquot from every donor. The CDR3 has 16 amino acids, counting the end cysteine and phenylalanine. Here the CDR3 DNA is all that survives: 48 bases in frame from base 1. In the germline V gene, CDR1 corresponds to SGHVS and CDR2 to FQNEAQ. Here V drops 6 bases and J drops 5 bases, and the junction holds 9 bases not matched to any gene. The library came from 5' RACE. The instrument given in TCRdb is Illumina HiSeq 2500. A second PCR of 7 to 11 cycles was run with a J-beta primer mix and a sample-barcoded 5' primer. A unique molecular identifier was introduced onto each TCR beta cDNA molecule by a template-switch 5' adaptor carrying 12 random nucleotides. Each sample yielded at least 2.5 million CDR3-containing paired-end reads. The Mint cDNA synthesis kit, primed by a TRBC-specific oligonucleotide, was used to synthesize first-strand cDNA from all RNA. All cDNA was treated with uracil-DNA glycosylase and then went through a first 18-cycle PCR with the universal primers M1SS and BC2_uni_R. The authors processed their data as follows. Normalization of each sample was performed by random selection of 1 million high-quality reads, each carrying a distinct molecular identifier. Reads with shared molecular identifiers were discarded instead of being binned into consensus sequences. MiTCR, run with a Q25 quality threshold and the strictest error-elimination algorithm, handled CDR3 identification, clonotype clustering and error correction. A nonparametric unseen species model with Euler transformation was used to estimate lower-bound total TCR beta diversity. TCRdb cleaned the public reads at Q25 with fastp, built clones with MiXCR and kept in-frame beta chains. Under each unique CDR3 protein, matching rows form one entry showing the most common genes and DNA. TCRdb assigned the V and J calls; the authors' analysis was not used. This sample holds approximately 490,000 distinct CDR3 sequences; nearly 25% were observed only once. The ten largest clones capture roughly 9.4% of the sample.

The sample holds one count of this clonotype. The antigen it recognizes is unknown. Base qualities were left out, and no much larger clone turns up one base away. The same sample was also used in a study of T cells of mothers and their children. The second source states: The donors were nine systemically healthy Caucasian individuals, made up of three mothers and their six children. cDNA synthesis consumed the entire amount of extracted RNA, loaded at around 1.5 ug RNA in each 15 ul reaction. In the second PCR, the M1S primer introduced both the sample barcodes and 2-4 random nucleotides. More than 8.5 million TCR beta CDR3 reads were obtained from each mother, and some 3 million reads were obtained from each child. Thymic selection shapes the output of TCR recombination in a similar way in related and unrelated pairs, and inherited differences have a minor effect. Normalized repertoire overlap was always slightly but never significantly higher in related than unrelated mother-child pairs. With a sensitivity of about 100 clones per million clonotypes, no persistent microchimeric T cell clones were detected. The study used deep NGS to compare TCR beta repertoires of mothers and children, seeking features distinguishing related mother-child pairs from unrelated individuals. Mothers averaged about 40 +/- 4 years of age and children averaged around 10 +/- 4 years. After adapters were ligated using NEBNext reagents, the libraries underwent 100+100 nt paired-end sequencing on an Illumina HiSeq 2000. To prevent cross-contamination, the mother and child libraries were prepared one month apart and sequenced in separate runs. For each donor, somewhere between about 450,000 and 2,200,000 distinct TCR beta clonotypes were identified. Naive TCR beta clonotypes were estimated from low-frequency clonotypes matched to each donor's FACS-determined naive share, without sorting.

This chain joins TRBV7-8 to TRBJ2-5; 13 central bases correspond to TRBD2. Sequenced sample: blood. The TCR sequence derives from a boy aged 5-17 years in good health. The DNA reads as follows: TGTGCCAGCAGGCCAACTAGCGGGGGGGCGATCGAGACCCAGTACTTC. Translation gives CASRPTSGGAIETQYF.